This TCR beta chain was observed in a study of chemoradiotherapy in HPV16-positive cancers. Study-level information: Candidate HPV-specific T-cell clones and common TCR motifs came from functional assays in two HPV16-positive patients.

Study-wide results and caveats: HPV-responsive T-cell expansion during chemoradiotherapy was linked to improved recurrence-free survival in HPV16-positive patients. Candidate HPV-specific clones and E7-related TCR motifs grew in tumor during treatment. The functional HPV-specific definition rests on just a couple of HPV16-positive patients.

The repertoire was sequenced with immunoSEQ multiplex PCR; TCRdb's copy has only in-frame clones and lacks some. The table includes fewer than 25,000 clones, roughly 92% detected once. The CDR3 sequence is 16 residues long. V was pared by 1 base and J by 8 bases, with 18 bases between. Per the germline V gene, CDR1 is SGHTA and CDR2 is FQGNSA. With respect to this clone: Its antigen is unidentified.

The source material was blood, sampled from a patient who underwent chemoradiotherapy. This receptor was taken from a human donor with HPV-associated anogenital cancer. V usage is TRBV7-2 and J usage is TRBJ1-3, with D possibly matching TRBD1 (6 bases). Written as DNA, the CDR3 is TGTGCCAGCAGCTTAGGACAGGCTAAGATCCCCCACACCATATATTTT. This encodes CASSLGQAKIPHTIYF.